The 2 T cell receptor beta chains given below trace back to one sample, sequenced in a study of vaccination effects on CD4 cells after COVID-19. Only in-frame clones appear in the TCRdb table, and some are missing; sequencing was by immunoSEQ multiplex PCR. The sample shows about 41,000 clones, around 68% of them seen only once. Peptide-pool stimulation followed by sequencing identified expanded antigen-specific CD4+ clonotypes in the ViraFEST assay. Following a roughly eleven-day culture, CD4+ T cells were purified. Nucleocapsid antibodies were negative in the vaccine recipients, who had never had SARS-CoV-2 infection. No antigen has been assigned to these receptors. The material was CD4+ T cells from PBMCs cultured with HCoV-OC43 spike peptides, obtained before COVID-19 vaccination. Stated subset: HCoV-OC43 spike overlapping peptide pool stimulation. The receptors come from a human donor who received a COVID-19 vaccine.

This chain links TRBV29-1 with TRBJ1-1, with a tentative D call TRBD1 (5 bases). V lost 4 bases and J 2 bases, leaving 20 bases between the germline ends. From germline, CDR1 is SQVTM and CDR2 ANQGSEA. The CDR3 consists of 16 residues. CDR3 in DNA: TGCAGCGTTGCCAGTACCAGTGTAGGGACCAACACTGAAGCTTTCTTT. Residues: CSVASTSVGTNTEAFF.

The chain joins TRBV5-1 to TRBJ2-7; 8 nucleotides line up with TRBD2. The length of the CDR3 is 14 residues. J was trimmed by 4 bases and V by 1 base; bases with no gene match: 4. Germline V gene data show CDR1 as SGHRS and CDR2 as YFSETQ. CDR3 sequence: CASSLSLAGYEQYF. The CDR3, as DNA: TGCGCCAGCAGCTTGAGTCTAGCGGGTTACGAGCAGTACTTC.